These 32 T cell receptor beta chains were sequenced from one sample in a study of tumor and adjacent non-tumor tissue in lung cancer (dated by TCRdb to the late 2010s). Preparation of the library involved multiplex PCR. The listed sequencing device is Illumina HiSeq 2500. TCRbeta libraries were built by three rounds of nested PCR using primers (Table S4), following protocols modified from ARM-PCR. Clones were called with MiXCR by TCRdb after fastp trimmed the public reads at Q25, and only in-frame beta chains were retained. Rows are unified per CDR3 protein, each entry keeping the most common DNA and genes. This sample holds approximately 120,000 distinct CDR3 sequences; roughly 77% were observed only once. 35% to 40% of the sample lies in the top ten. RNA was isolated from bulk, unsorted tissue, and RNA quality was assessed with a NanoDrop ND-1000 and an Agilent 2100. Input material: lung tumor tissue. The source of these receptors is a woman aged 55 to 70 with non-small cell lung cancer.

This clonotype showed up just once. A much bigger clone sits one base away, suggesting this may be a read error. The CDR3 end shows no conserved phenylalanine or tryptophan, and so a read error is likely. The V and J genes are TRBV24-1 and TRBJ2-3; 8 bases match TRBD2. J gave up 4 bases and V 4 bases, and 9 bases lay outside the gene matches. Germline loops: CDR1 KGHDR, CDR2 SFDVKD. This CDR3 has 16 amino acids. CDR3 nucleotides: TGTGCCACCAGTGAGGTAGCGGGAAGGACCGCAGATACGCAGTATTAT. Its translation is CATSEVAGRTADTQYY.

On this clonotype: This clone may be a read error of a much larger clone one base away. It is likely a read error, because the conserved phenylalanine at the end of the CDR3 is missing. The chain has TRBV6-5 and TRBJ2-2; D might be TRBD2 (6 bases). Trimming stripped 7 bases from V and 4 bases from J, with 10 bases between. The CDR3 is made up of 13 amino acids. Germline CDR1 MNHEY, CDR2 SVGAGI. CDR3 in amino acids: CASKKGLTGELFI. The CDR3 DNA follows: TGTGCCAGCAAAAAGGGACTCACCGGGGAGCTGTTTATT.

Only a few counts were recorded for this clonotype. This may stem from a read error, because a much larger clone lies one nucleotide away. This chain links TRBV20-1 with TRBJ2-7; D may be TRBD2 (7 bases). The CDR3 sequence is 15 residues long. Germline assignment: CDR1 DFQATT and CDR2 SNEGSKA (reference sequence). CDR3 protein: CNAAPLRGGSYEQYF. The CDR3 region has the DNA TGCAATGCCGCCCCCCTAAGGGGGGGGTCCTACGAGCAGTACTTC.

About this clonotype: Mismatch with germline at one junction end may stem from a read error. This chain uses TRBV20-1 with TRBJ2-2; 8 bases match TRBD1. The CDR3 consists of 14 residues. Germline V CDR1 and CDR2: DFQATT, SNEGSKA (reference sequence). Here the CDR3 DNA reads TGCAGTGCTGGAGGGACAGGAGACACTGGGGAGCTGTTTTTT. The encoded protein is CSAGGTGDTGELFF.

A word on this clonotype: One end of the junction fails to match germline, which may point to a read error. In DNA form, the CDR3 reads TGTGCCAGCTGTTTATGGGAACAGGGCTCCTACTCTGGGACCAATGTCCTGACTTTC. It yields the protein CASCLWEQGSYSGTNVLTF. J is TRBJ2-6 and V is TRBV28; D perhaps matches TRBD1 (6 bases). Germline loops: CDR1 MDHEN, CDR2 SYDVKM. The CDR3 is 19 residues long.

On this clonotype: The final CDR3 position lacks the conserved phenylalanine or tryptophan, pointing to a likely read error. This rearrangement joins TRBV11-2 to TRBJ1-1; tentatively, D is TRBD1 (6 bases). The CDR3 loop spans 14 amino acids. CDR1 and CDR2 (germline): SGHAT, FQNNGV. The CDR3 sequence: CANSLNTGNTEAFS. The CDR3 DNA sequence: TGTGCCAACAGCTTAAATACAGGGAACACAGAAGCTTTCTCT.

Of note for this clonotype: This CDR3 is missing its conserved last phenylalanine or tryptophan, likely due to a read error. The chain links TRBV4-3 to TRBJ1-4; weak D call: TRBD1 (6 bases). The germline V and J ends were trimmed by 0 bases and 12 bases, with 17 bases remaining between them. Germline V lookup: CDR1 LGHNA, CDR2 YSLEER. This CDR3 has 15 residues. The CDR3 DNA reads TGCGCCAGCAGCCAAGATGAGGACAGAAGGAGCGAACTGTTTTCT. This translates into CASSQDEDRRSELFS.

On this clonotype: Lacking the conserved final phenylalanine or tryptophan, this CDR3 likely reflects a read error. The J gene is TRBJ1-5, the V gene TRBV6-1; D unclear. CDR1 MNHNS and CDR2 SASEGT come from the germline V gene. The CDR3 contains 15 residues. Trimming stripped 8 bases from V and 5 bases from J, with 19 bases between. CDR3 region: CASAVSASDYQPQHY. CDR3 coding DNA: TGTGCCAGCGCGGTATCCGCGAGCGACTATCAGCCCCAGCATTAT.

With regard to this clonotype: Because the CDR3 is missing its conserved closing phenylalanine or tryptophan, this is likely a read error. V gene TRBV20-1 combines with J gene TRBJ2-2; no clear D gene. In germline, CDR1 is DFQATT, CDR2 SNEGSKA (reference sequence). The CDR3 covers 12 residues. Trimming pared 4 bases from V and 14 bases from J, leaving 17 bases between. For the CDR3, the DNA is TGCAGTGCTAATGAACAGACCGGGCATCTGTTTTCT. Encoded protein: CSANEQTGHLFS.

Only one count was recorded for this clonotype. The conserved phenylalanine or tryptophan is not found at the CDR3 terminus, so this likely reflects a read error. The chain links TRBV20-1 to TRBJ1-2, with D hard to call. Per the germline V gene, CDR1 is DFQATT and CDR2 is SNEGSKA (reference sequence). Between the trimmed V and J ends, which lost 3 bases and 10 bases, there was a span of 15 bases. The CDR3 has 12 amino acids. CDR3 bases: TGCAGTGCTAGCAGTCTGCGTTCCGACTACACCTCA. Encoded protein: CSASSLRSDYTS.

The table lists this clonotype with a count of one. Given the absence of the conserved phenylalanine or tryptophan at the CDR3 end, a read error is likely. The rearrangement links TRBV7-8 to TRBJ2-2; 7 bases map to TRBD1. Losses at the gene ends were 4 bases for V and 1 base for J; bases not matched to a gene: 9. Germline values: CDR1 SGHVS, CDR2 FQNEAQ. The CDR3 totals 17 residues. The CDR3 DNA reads TGTGCCAGCAGCTCCAGGACAGGCCCCGGGAACACCGGGGAGCTGTTTTCT. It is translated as CASSSRTGPGNTGELFS.

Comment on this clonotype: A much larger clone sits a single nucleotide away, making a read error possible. The CDR3 region has the DNA TGTACCAGCAGCTTCCCCGGGGGGGCAGAGACCCAGTACTTC. It yields the protein CTSSFPGGAETQYF. The V call is TRBV5-5, the J call TRBJ2-5, with 8 bases lining up with TRBD2. CDR1 SGHKS and CDR2 YYEKEE come from the germline V gene (reference sequence). There are 14 residues in the CDR3.

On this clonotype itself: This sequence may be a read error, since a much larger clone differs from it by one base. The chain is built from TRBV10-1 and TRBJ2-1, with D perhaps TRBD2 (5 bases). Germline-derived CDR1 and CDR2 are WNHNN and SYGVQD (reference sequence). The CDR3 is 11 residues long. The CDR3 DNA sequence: TGCACCAGCGGCGGTGACAATGAGCAGTTCTTC. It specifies CTSGGDNEQFF.

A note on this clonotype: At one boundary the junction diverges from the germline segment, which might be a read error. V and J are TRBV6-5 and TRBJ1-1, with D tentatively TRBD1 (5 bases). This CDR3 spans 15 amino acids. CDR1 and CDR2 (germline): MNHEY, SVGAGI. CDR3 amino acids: CASKFEGVKNTKAFF. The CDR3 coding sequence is TGTGCCAGCAAATTTGAAGGGGTGAAGAACACTAAAGCTTTCTTT.

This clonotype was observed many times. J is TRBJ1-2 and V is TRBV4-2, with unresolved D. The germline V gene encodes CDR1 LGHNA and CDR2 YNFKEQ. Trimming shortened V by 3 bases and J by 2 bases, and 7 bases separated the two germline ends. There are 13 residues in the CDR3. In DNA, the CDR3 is TGTGCCAGCAGCCAGGACGGGAACTATGGCTACACCTTC. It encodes CASSQDGNYGYTF.

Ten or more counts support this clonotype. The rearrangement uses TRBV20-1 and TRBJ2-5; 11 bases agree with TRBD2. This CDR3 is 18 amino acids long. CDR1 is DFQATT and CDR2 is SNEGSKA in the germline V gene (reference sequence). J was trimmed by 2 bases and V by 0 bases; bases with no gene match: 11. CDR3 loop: CSARDKTSGSPRQETQYF. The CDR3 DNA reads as TGCAGTGCTAGAGATAAAACTAGCGGGAGTCCCAGGCAAGAGACCCAGTACTTC.

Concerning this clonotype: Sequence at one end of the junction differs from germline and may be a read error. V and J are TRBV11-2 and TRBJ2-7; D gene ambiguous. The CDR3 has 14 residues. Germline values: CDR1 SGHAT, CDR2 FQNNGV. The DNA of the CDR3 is TGTGCCAGCAGCCCAAAGGGAAGGGCCTACGAGCAATACTTC. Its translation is CASSPKGRAYEQYF.

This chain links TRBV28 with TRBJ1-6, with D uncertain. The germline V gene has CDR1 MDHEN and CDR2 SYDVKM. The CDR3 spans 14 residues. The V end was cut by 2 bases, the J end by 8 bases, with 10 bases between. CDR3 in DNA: TGTGCCAGCAGTTTAATACAGACTGATTCACCCCTCCACTTT. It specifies CASSLIQTDSPLHF.

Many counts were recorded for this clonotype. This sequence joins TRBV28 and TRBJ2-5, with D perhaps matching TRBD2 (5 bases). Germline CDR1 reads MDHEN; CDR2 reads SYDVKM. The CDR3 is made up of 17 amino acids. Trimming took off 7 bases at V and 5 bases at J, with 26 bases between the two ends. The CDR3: CASTPTAGIQSGETQYF. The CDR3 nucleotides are TGTGCCAGCACCCCAACCGCAGGCATCCAGTCGGGGGAGACCCAGTACTTC.

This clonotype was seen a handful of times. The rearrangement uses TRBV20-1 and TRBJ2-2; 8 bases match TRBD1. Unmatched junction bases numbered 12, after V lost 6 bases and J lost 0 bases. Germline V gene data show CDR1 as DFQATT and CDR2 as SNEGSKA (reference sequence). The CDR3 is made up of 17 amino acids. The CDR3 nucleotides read TGCAGTGCCCCAAACCGGCAGGGGGCGTCGAACACCGGGGAGCTGTTTTTT. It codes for CSAPNRQGASNTGELFF.

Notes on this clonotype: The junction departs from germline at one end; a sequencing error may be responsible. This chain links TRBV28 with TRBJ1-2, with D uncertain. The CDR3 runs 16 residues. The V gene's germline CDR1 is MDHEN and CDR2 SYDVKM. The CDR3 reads CVSNSPAGAPIRGYTF. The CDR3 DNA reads TGTGTCAGCAATTCCCCGGCGGGCGCTCCTATCCGGGGCTACACCTTC.

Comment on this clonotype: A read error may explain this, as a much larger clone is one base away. CDR3 DNA sequence: TGTACCAGCAGTACCGACAGATACTATGGCTACACCTTC. As protein: CTSSTDRYYGYTF. The J gene is TRBJ1-2, the V gene TRBV28; D is perhaps TRBD1 (5 bases). Germline lookup yields CDR1 MDHEN and CDR2 SYDVKM. This CDR3 has 13 amino acids.

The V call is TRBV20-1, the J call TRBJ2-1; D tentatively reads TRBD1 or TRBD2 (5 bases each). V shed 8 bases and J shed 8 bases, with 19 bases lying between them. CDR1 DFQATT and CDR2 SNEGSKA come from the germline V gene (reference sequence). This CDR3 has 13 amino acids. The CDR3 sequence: CSNRGIDYDEQFF. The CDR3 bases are TGCAGTAATAGGGGAATCGACTATGATGAGCAGTTCTTC.

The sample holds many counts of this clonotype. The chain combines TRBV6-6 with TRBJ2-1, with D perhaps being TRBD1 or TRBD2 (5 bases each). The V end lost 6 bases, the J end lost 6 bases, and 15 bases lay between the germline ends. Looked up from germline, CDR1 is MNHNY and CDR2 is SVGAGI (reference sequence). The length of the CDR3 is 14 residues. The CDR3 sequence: CASRGQGGLNEQFF. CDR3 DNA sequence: TGTGCCAGCAGGGGGCAGGGTGGACTCAATGAGCAGTTCTTC.

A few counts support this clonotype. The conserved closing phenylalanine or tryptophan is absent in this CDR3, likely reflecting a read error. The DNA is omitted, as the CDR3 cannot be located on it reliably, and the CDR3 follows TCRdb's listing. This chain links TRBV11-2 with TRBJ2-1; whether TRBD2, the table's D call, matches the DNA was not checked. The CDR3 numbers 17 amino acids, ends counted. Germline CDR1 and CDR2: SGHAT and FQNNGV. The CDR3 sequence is CASSLELTSRSHNEQFL.

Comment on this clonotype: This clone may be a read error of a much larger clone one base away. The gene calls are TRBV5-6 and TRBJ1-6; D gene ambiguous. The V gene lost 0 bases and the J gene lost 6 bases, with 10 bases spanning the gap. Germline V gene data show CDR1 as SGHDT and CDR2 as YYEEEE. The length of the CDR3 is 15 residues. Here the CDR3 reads CASSLGQLCNSPLHF. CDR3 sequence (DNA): TGTGCCAGCAGCTTGGGCCAGCTCTGTAATTCACCCCTCCACTTT.

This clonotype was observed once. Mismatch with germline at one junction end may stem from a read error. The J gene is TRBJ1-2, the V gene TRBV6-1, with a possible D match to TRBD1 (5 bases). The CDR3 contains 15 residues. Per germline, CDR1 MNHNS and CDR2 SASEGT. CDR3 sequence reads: CARRELQDYKYGYTF. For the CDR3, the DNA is TGTGCCAGAAGGGAATTACAGGATTATAAATATGGTTACACCTTC.

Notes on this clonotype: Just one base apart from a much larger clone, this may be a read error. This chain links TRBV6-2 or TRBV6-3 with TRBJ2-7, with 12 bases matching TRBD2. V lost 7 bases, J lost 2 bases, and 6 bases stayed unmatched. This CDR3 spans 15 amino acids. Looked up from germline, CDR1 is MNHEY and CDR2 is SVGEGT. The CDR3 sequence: CASNQTSGGTYEQYF. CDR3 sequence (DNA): TGTGCCAGCAATCAGACTAGCGGGGGAACCTACGAGCAGTACTTC.

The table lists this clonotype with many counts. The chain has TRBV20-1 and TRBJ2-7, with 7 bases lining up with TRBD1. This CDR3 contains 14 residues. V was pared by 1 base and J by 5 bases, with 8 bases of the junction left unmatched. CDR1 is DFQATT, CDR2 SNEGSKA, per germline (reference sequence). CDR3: CSARGQQGNNEQYF. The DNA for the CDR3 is TGCAGTGCTAGAGGGCAACAGGGGAACAACGAGCAGTACTTC.

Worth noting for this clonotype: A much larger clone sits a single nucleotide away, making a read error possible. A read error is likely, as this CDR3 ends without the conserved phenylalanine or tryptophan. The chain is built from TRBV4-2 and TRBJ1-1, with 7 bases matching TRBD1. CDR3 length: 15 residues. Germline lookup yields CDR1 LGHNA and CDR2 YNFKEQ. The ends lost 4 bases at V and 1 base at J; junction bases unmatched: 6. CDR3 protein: CASSPMTGKNTEAFS. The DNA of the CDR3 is TGTGCCAGCAGCCCGATGACAGGGAAGAACACTGAAGCTTTCTCT.

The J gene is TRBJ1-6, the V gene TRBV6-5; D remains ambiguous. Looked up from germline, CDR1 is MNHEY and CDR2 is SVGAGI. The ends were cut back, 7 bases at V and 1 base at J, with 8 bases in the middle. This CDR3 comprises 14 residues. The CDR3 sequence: CASTMKSYNSPLHF. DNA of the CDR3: TGTGCCAGCACCATGAAGTCCTATAATTCACCCCTCCACTTT.

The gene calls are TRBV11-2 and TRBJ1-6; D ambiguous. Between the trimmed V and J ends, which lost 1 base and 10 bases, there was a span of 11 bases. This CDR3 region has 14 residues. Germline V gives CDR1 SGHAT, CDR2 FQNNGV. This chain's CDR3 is CASSLVIRNSPLHF. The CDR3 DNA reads TGTGCCAGCAGCTTAGTGATCCGGAACTCACCCCTCCACTTT.